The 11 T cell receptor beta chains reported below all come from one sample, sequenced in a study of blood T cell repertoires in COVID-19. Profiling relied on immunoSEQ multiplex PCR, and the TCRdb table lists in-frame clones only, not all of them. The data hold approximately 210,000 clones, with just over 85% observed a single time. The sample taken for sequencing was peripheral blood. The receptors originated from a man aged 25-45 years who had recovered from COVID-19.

CDR3 in DNA: TGTGCCAGTACTCGACAGGGAGAAAGCTACGAGCAGTACTTC. Protein sequence: CASTRQGESYEQYF. The chain links TRBV27 to TRBJ2-7, with TRBD1 identical over 7 bases. The CDR3 runs 14 residues. The ends lost 9 bases at V and 3 bases at J; junction bases unmatched: 11. The germline gives CDR1 MNHEY, CDR2 SMNVEV (reference sequence).

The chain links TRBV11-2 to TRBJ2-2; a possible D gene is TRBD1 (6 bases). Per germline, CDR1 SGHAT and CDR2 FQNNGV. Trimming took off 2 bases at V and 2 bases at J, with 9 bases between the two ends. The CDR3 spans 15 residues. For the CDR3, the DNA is TGTGCCAGCAGCTTAAACAGGGTTAACACCGGGGAGCTGTTTTTT. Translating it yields CASSLNRVNTGELFF.

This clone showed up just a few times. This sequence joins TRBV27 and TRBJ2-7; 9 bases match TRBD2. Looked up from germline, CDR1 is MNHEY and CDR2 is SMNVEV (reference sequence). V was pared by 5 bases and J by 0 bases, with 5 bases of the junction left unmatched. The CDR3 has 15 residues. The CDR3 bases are TGTGCCAGCAGTCCACTAGCGGGCCTCTCCTACGAGCAGTACTTC. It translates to CASSPLAGLSYEQYF.

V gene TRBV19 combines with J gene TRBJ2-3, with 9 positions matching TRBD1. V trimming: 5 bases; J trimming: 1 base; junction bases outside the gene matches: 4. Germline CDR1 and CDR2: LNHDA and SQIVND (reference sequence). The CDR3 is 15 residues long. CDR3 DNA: TGTGCCAGTAGTGCGGGGACAGGGCGCACAGATACGCAGTATTTT. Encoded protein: CASSAGTGRTDTQYF.

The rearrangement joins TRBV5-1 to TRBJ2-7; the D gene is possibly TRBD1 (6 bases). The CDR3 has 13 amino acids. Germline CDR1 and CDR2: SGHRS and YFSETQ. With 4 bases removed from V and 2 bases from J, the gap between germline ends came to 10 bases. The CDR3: CASSPTGPYEQYF. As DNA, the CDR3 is TGCGCCAGCAGCCCTACAGGGCCCTACGAGCAGTACTTC. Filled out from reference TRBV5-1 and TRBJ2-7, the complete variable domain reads KAGVTQTPRYLIKTRGQQVTLSCSPISGHRSVSWYQQTPGQGLQFLFEYFSETQRNKGNFPGRFSGRQFSNSRSEMNVSTLELGDSALYLCASSPTGPYEQYFGPGTRLTVT.

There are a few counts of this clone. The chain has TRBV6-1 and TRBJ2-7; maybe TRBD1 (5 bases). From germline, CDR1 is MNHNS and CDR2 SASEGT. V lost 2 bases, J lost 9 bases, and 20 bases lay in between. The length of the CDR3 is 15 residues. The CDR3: CASSEIGRVSDGQYF. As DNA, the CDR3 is TGTGCCAGCAGTGAAATCGGCAGGGTCTCTGATGGGCAGTACTTC.

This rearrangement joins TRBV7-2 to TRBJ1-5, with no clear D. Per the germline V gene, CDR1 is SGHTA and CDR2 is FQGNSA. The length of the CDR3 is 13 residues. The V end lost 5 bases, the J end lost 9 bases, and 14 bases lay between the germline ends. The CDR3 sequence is CASSPSGLGPQHF. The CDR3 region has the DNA TGTGCCAGCAGCCCATCGGGGTTAGGGCCCCAGCATTTT. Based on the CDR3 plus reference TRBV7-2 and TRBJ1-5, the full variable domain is GAGVSQSPSNKVTEKGKDVELRCDPISGHTALYWYRQSLGQGLEFLIYFQGNSAPDKSGLPSDRFSAERTGGSVSTLTIQRTQQEDSAVYLCASSPSGLGPQHFGDGTRLSIL.

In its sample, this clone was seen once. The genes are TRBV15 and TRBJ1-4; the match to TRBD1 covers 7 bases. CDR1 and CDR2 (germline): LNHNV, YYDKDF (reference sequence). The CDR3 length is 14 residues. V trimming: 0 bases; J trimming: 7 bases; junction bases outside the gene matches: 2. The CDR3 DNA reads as TGTGCCACCAGCAGAGACAGGGGGGTTGAAAAACTGTTTTTT. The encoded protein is CATSRDRGVEKLFF.

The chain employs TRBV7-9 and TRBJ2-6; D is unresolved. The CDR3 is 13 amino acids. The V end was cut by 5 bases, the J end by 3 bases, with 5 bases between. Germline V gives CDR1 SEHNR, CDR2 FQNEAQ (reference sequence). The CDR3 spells CASSLVGANVLTF. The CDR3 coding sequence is TGTGCCAGCAGCCTCGTTGGGGCCAACGTCCTGACTTTC.

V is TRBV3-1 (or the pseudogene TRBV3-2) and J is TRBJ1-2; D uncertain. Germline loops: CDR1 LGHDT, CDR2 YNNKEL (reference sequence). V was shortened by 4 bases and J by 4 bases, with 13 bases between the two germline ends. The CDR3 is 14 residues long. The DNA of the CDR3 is TGTGCCAGCAGCCCGGGTCGGGATTTCTATGGCTACACCTTC. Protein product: CASSPGRDFYGYTF.

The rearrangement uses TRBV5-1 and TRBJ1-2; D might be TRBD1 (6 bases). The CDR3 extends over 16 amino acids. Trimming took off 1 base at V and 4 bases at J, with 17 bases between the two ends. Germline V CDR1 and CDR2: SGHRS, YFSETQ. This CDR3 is CASSLIVSGAGYGYTF. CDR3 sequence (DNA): TGCGCCAGCAGCTTGATCGTTTCAGGGGCGGGCTATGGCTACACCTTC. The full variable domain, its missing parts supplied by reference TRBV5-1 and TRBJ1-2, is KAGVTQTPRYLIKTRGQQVTLSCSPISGHRSVSWYQQTPGQGLQFLFEYFSETQRNKGNFPGRFSGRQFSNSRSEMNVSTLELGDSALYLCASSLIVSGAGYGYTFGSGTRLTVV.